This record covers a single T cell receptor beta chain. The library targeted TCRbeta and was prepared with unique molecular identifiers. TCRdb called the PCR reads again in MiXCR, with one record for every CDR3 protein. The sample shows 500,000 to 600,000 distinct CDR3 sequences, approximately 16% of them seen only once. V was shortened by 5 bases and J by 10 bases, with 27 bases between the two germline ends. Germline V gives CDR1 SGHNT, CDR2 YENEEA. The CDR3 is made up of 16 amino acids. This sample is drawn from a study of T-cell reconstitution after alpha-beta-depleted transplantation in children.

The sample in question was PBMCs from the stem cell graft donor, obtained from the stem cell graft. The chain recombines TRBV11-3 with TRBJ2-7; tentatively, D is TRBD2 (6 bases). The clonotype originates from a human donor who donated a stem cell graft to a child with acute lymphoblastic leukemia. In DNA form, the CDR3 reads TGTGCCAGCAGCCGGCCGGGGAGGTGGGGAGTTCGTCCTCAGTACTTC. It is translated as CASSRPGRWGVRPQYF.